This T cell receptor (beta chain) stems from a study of blood T cell repertoires in COVID-19. In the study overall: In each case, the material was cDNA or gDNA derived from T cells, B-cell-depleted T cells, or PBMCs.

This table comes from immunoSEQ multiplex PCR, and its TCRdb copy is limited to in-frame clones, with some not included. This table holds around 16,000 clones, roughly 89% found once. Sequencing was performed on peripheral blood. The sequence came from a man between 60 and 75 years old with acute or convalescent COVID-19.

As DNA, the CDR3 is TGTGCCAGCAGTTTAGAGGGACACCAGTACGAGCAGTACTTC. Amino acids: CASSLEGHQYEQYF. V is TRBV28 and J is TRBJ2-7; the D gene is possibly TRBD1 (6 bases). This CDR3 has 14 residues. Trimming took off 2 bases at V and 4 bases at J, with 12 bases between the two ends. Per germline, CDR1 MDHEN and CDR2 SYDVKM.